This T cell receptor beta chain was profiled in a study of blood T cell repertoires in COVID-19. Background on the study: Spain, Italy and the United States supplied samples that represented acute and convalescent COVID-19. T cells, B-cell-depleted T cells, or PBMCs provided the cDNA or gDNA that served as material.

As processed by the authors: By means of reference gene primer amplification, nucleated cell counts were estimated. TCRdb's copy holds only in-frame clones and misses some; the assay was immunoSEQ multiplex PCR. V, J and clone size were drawn from that table, and D and trimming were deduced from the DNA. The sample yields about 120,000 clones, 80% seen once. From germline, CDR1 is SGHAT and CDR2 FQNNGV. The V segment lost 1 base and the J segment 0 bases; nucleotides outside the gene matches: 3. This CDR3 contains 15 residues. Sequenced input: peripheral blood. The chain has TRBV11-2 and TRBJ2-7, with TRBD2 identical over 7 bases. This receptor was identified in a man aged 55-75 years with active or convalescent COVID-19. The CDR3 loop is CASSLGGGSSYEQYF. CDR3 nucleotide sequence: TGTGCCAGCAGCTTAGGCGGCGGGAGCTCCTACGAGCAGTACTTC.